These T cell receptor beta chains were read from a single sample in a study of HIV-infected patients and healthy controls. Via MiXCR, TCRdb re-called the 5' RACE reads, giving one row per CDR3 protein. This sample has 18,000 or so distinct CDR3 sequences, with around a fifth found just once. The sample consisted of CD8+ T cells from blood. All receptors derive from a human donor in good health. Each CDR3 is given with its conserved first and last residue. Fields, in order: clone size, J gene, V gene, D gene, CDR3 protein, CDR3 DNA. A D gene is named only where the DNA matches it firmly. Only part of the rows carry a size: once, few, many, or a class if the clone is expanded.

size: -
J: TRBJ2-7
V: TRBV29-1
D: -
CDR3: CSVEGREYPYEQYF
DNA: TGCAGCGTTGAAGGCAGGGAGTACCCTTACGAGCAGTACTTC

size: many
J: TRBJ2-7
V: TRBV7-6
D: -
CDR3: CASGEAYEQYF
DNA: TGTGCCAGTGGGGAGGCCTACGAGCAGTACTTC

size: many
J: TRBJ2-1
V: TRBV27
D: TRBD2
CDR3: CASSFSGISFNEQFF
DNA: TGTGCCAGCAGTTTTAGCGGGATATCATTCAATGAGCAGTTCTTC

size: -
J: TRBJ1-2
V: TRBV4-3
D: -
CDR3: CASSLFRGLNGYTF
DNA: TGCGCCAGCAGCTTATTCCGGGGGCTCAATGGCTACACCTTC

size: -
J: TRBJ1-4
V: TRBV7-9
D: -
CDR3: CASSPPLMGVDEKLFF
DNA: TGTGCCAGCAGCCCGCCTCTGATGGGGGTGGATGAAAAACTGTTTTTT

size: -
J: TRBJ1-2
V: TRBV4-3
D: -
CDR3: CASSQAVRVANYGYTF
DNA: TGCGCCAGCAGCCAAGCCGTCAGGGTCGCTAACTATGGCTACACCTTC

size: -
J: TRBJ1-5
V: TRBV6-2/TRBV6-3
D: TRBD1
CDR3: CASSYSAGGRNQPQHF
DNA: TGTGCCAGCAGTTACTCAGCAGGGGGCCGCAATCAGCCCCAGCATTTT

size: many
J: TRBJ2-1
V: TRBV24-1
D: -
CDR3: CATKRGPSSYNEQFF
DNA: TGTGCCACCAAGAGAGGCCCAAGCTCCTACAATGAGCAGTTCTTC

size: few
J: TRBJ2-7
V: TRBV7-9
D: TRBD1
CDR3: CASSATGQGRYEQYF
DNA: TGTGCCAGCAGCGCGACGGGACAGGGGAGGTACGAGCAGTACTTC

size: few
J: TRBJ2-1
V: TRBV20-1
D: -
CDR3: CSAVQGHEQFF
DNA: TGCAGTGCCGTACAAGGGCATGAGCAGTTCTTC

size: -
J: TRBJ1-5
V: TRBV4-1
D: TRBD1
CDR3: CASSPGTGGQPQHF
DNA: TGCGCCAGCAGCCCTGGGACAGGGGGCCAGCCCCAGCATTTT

size: many
J: TRBJ1-1
V: TRBV12-3/TRBV12-4
D: -
CDR3: CASRYVMNTEAFF
DNA: TGTGCCAGCAGATACGTAATGAACACTGAAGCTTTCTTT

size: -
J: TRBJ1-1
V: TRBV29-1
D: -
CDR3: CSGVPGAYTEAFF
DNA: TGCAGCGGGGTCCCAGGGGCTTACACTGAAGCTTTCTTT

size: few
J: TRBJ2-1
V: TRBV19
D: -
CDR3: CASSLSASSYNEQFF
DNA: TGTGCCAGTAGCCTTAGCGCTAGCTCCTACAATGAGCAGTTCTTC

size: few
J: TRBJ2-2
V: TRBV27
D: -
CDR3: CASSYRATGELFF
DNA: TGTGCCAGCAGTTACAGGGCCACCGGGGAGCTGTTTTTT

size: few
J: TRBJ2-3
V: TRBV24-1
D: TRBD2
CDR3: CATSDFADGLAGTDTQYF
DNA: TGTGCCACCAGTGATTTCGCGGACGGCCTAGCGGGCACAGATACGCAGTATTTT

size: few
J: TRBJ1-1
V: TRBV6-4
D: TRBD1
CDR3: CASTPQGGWNMNTEAFF
DNA: TGTGCCAGCACTCCCCAGGGGGGGTGGAACATGAACACTGAAGCTTTCTTT

size: -
J: TRBJ1-2
V: TRBV6-2/TRBV6-3
D: -
CDR3: CASSYGANYGYTF
DNA: TGTGCCAGCAGTTACGGAGCTAACTATGGCTACACCTTC

size: few
J: TRBJ1-5
V: TRBV6-1
D: -
CDR3: CASNEYSNQPQHF
DNA: TGTGCCAGCAACGAATATAGCAATCAGCCCCAGCATTTT